This paragraph reports one TCR beta chain. TCRdb's table, derived via immunoSEQ multiplex PCR, lists solely in-frame clones and lacks some. The repertoire holds more than 200,000 clones, more than 75% seen once, with 6.5% to 9% in the top ten. This entry comes from a study of blood T cell repertoires in COVID-19. Study context: The origin of the acute and convalescent COVID-19 samples was the United States, Italy and Spain. The analysed material was cDNA or gDNA that came from T cells, B-cell-depleted T cells, or PBMCs.

The germline V gene encodes CDR1 SGHVS and CDR2 FQNEAQ. This CDR3 is 16 amino acids long. After removal of 5 bases from V and 3 bases from J, the junction contained 13 bases not matched to a gene. Sequenced material: PBMCs or T cells enriched from blood (not recorded which). This rearrangement joins TRBV7-8 to TRBJ2-7, with 7 bases matching TRBD1. This sequence was found in a woman in her 40s with acute COVID-19. The CDR3 loop is CASSLSNRQGIYEQYF. The CDR3 nucleotides read TGTGCCAGCAGCCTATCGAACCGACAGGGTATCTACGAGCAGTACTTC.